This TCR beta chain comes out of a study of blood T cells in healthy people across ages. Next came a second PCR, run for about 6 to 12 cycles, which used a sample-barcoded 5' primer along with a J-beta primer mix. TCRdb re-derived calls from the 5' RACE reads in MiXCR, one entry per CDR3 protein. The sample records approximately 780,000 distinct CDR3 sequences, roughly 26% being singletons. The junction had 9 bases not matched to a gene; V was cut back by 9 bases and J by 1 base. CDR1 SGHRS and CDR2 YFSETQ come from the germline V gene. The CDR3 is made up of 14 amino acids. These same records also appear under a second study, on T cells of mothers and their children. In that study: Each donor was one of three healthy Caucasian mothers or one of their six children. From each mother came over 9 million TCR beta CDR3 reads, and from each child came roughly 2.9 million. Within related and unrelated pairs, thymic selection shapes TCR recombination output in a similar way. Slightly higher overlap, not significant, was seen in related mother-child pairs than in unrelated pairs.

This chain uses TRBV5-1 with TRBJ1-1, with 7 bases identical to TRBD1. The sequencing input was blood. The origin of this receptor is a boy younger than 18 in good health. The CDR3 here is CATGRGGANTEAFF. The CDR3 bases are TGCGCCACCGGACGAGGGGGCGCGAACACTGAAGCTTTCTTT.